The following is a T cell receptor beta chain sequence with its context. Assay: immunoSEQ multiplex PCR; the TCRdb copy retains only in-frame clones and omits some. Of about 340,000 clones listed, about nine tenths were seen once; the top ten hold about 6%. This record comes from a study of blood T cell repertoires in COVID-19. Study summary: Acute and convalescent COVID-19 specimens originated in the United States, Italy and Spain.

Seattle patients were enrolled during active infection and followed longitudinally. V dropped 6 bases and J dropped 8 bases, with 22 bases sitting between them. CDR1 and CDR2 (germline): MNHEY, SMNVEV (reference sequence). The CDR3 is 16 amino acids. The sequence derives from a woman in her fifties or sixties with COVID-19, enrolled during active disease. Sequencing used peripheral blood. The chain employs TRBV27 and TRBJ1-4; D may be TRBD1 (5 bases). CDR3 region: CASRQNGGVLGEKLFF. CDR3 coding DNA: TGTGCCAGCAGACAAAATGGGGGGGTATTGGGCGAAAAACTGTTTTTT. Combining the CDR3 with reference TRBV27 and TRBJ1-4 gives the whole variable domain EAQVTQNPRYLITVTGKKLTVTCSQNMNHEYMSWYRQDPGLGLRQIYYSMNVEVTDKGDVPEGYKVSRKEKRNFPLILESPSPNQTSLYFCASRQNGGVLGEKLFFGSGTQLSVL.